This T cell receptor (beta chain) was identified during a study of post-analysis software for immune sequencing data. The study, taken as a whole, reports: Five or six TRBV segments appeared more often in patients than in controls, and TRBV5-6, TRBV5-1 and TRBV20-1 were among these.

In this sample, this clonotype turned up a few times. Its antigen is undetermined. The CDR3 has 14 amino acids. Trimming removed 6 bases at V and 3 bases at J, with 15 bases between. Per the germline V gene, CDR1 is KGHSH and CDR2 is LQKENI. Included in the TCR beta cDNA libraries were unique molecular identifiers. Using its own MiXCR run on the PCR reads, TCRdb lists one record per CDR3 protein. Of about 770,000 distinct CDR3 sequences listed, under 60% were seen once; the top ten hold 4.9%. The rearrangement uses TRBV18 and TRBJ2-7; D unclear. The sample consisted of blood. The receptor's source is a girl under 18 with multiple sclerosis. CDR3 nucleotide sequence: TGTGCCAGCTCCATAGGCACAGTGGGCTACGAGCAGTACTTC. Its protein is CASSIGTVGYEQYF.